This T cell receptor (beta chain) was captured in a study of beta chain features in type 1 diabetes. Turning to this clone: Its antigen is currently unknown.

The CDR3 loop spans 14 amino acids. Per germline, CDR1 MNHNY and CDR2 SVGAGI (reference sequence). Trimming removed 3 bases from V and 15 bases from J; junction bases left unmatched: 10. cDNA synthesis used the whole RNA isolate, giving expressed TCRB sequences. Sequencing was performed with immunoSEQ multiplex PCR; in TCRdb, only in-frame clones are kept and a portion is missing. The profile covers 600,000 to 700,000 clones, with around an eighth appearing a single time and about 0.02% taken by the ten largest. Study results and limitations: In every one of the four CD4+ subsets, TCRB CDR3s were moderately but significantly shorter in Type 1 diabetes patients.

Material for sequencing was naive CD4+ T cells from blood. The rearrangement links TRBV6-6 to TRBJ2-2, with 10 bases fitting TRBD2. This receptor was identified in a man aged 18 to 35 with type 1 diabetes. CDR3 sequence: CASSYNSGGLWMFF. CDR3 bases: TGTGCCAGCAGTTATAATAGCGGGGGGCTGTGGATGTTTTTT.